In this sample, the clone carrying this T cell receptor (beta chain) turned up many times. Antigen unknown. The data are from a study of T cells in Graves' hyperthyroidism and ophthalmopathy. This CDR3 spans 15 amino acids. CDR1 is SGHNT, CDR2 YYREEE, per germline (reference sequence). The V end was cut by 4 bases, the J end by 0 bases, with 10 bases between. TCR beta CDR3 regions were amplified from RNA. The study used the HTBI primer set for a first-round RT-PCR of the TCR CDR3. TCRdb itself ran the multiplex PCR reads through MiXCR, one entry per CDR3 protein. The sample records around 350,000 distinct CDR3 sequences, approximately 20% being singletons. Patients between 18 and 65 years old had hyperthyroidism, newly diagnosed and lasting under 2 months. From 8.5 to 10 ml of fresh peripheral blood, PBMCs were isolated. General study findings and limits: In simple terms, a model built on 13 V-J features told ophthalmopathy apart from stable hyperthyroidism.

The J gene is TRBJ2-2, the V gene TRBV5-4, with D perhaps matching TRBD1 or TRBD2 (5 bases each). Sequencing was performed on blood. The sequence was collected from a woman aged 18 to 35 with Graves' hyperthyroidism. This CDR3 is CASSRLQANTGELFF. CDR3 DNA: TGTGCCAGCAGCCGACTACAGGCGAACACCGGGGAGCTGTTTTTT.